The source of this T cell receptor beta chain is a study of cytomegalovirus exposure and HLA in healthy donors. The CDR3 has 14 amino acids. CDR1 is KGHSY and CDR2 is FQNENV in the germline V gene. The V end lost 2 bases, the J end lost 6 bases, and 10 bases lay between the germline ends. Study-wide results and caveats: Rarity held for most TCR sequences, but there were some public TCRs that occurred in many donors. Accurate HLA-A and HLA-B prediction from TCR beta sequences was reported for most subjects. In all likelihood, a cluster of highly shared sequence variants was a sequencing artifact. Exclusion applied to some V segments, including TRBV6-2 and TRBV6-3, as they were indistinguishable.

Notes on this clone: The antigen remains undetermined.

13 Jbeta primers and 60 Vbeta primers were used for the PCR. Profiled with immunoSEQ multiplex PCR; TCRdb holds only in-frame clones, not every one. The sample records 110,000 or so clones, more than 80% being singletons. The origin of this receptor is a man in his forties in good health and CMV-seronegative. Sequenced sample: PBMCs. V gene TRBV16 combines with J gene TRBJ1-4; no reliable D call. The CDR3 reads CASSQTPGYEKLFF. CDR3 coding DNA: TGTGCCAGCAGCCAAACCCCCGGGTATGAAAAACTGTTTTTT.